This TCR beta chain was captured by sequencing in a study of T cells in Graves' hyperthyroidism and ophthalmopathy. Whole-study findings and limits: Within blood appeared most thyroid clonotypes that had expanded above 0.001.

TCR beta CDR3 regions were amplified from RNA transcripts. TCR CDR3 regions were first amplified by RT-PCR with HTBI primers. TCRdb reprocessed the multiplex PCR reads via MiXCR and lists one record per CDR3 protein. The sample consists of 600,000 to 650,000 distinct CDR3 sequences, 20% to 25% of them appearing once. This clonotype was found many times. Its antigen remains unknown. The CDR3 runs to 15 residues. Trimming removed 5 bases from V and 9 bases from J; junction bases left unmatched: 12. CDR1 SQVTM and CDR2 ANQGSEA come from the germline V gene. The genes are TRBV29-1 and TRBJ2-1; 11 nucleotides align to TRBD2. The sequenced material came from blood. The sequence derives from a man younger than 40 with Graves' ophthalmopathy. CDR3 sequence reads: CSVPRVTSGMLEQFF. For the CDR3, the DNA is TGCAGCGTTCCGCGGGTGACTAGCGGGATGCTTGAGCAGTTCTTC.